This T cell receptor beta chain came from a study of T cells after yellow fever vaccination (dated by TCRdb to between 2018 and 2020). Turning to the overall study: The SMART-Seq v4 Ultra Low Input RNA kit was used to prepare libraries from fractions with low cell numbers. Blood was drawn at multiple timepoints before and after primary and secondary immunization, with bulk PBMC replicates and cell subsets isolated. To follow T-cell clones before and after both primary and booster YFV17D yellow fever vaccination, bulk TCR alpha and beta repertoires underwent longitudinal sequencing. The cohort comprised two healthy male donors, one aged 18 to 30 and one aged 30 to 40 years. The research as a whole found: A small fraction of clonotypes showed up in both the CD4 and CD8 compartments, probably as a result of convergent recombination. After the booster, most clones that had expanded after primary vaccination were detected again (around 97% of CD4 and roughly nine tenths of CD8), suggesting broad maintenance of memory. Compared with the primary T-cell response, the secondary T-cell response was faster but weaker, reaching its peak on day 5 rather than on day 15. Computational filtering was required because FACS-sorted repertoires could contain abundant contaminating clonotypes from the bulk population. Because only a couple of donors were included in the study, the extent to which the findings can be generalized is limited.

Reading the label with the study, this specimen's treatment or condition is: live attenuated yellow fever vaccine strain. At every blood-draw timepoint, two biological replicates of bulk PBMCs were collected. A standard Ficoll-Paque protocol was used to isolate PBMCs from peripheral blood. TriZol was used to extract RNA from bulk PBMCs, CD4 and CD8 fractions, and dextramer-positive and dextramer-negative fractions. Sequencer: Illumina NovaSeq 6000. TCR cDNA was synthesized by 5'RACE template switching, which introduced a universal primer site and unique molecular identifiers. Priming of cDNA synthesis was performed from both the TCR alpha and TCR beta constant segments. Library amplification used two PCR steps, and the second PCR step added sample barcodes and sequencing adapters. Sequencing of libraries was done on Illumina HiSeq 2500 (2x100 bp) or NovaSeq (2x150 bp). From the authors' description of their analysis: Reads were demultiplexed and collapsed into UMI consensus sequences with MIGEC, and V(D)J alignment was performed with MiXCR. Clonotypes responding to the vaccine were identified with edgeR on replicate PBMC samples, with the criteria of FDR below 0.01 and a log2 fold change above 5 up to day 15. Bulk clonotypes were assigned CD4 or CD8 identity according to which sequenced CD4 or CD8 repertoire held them at higher abundance. The raw public reads went through TCRdb reprocessing: fastp at Q25, MiXCR clone calling, in-frame beta chains kept. Records with the same CDR3 protein are collapsed into one entry carrying the most frequent genes and DNA. Clone size and V and J calls follow TCRdb, not the original study. This sample is represented by approximately 240,000 distinct CDR3 sequences; over 3% of them were singletons. Under 20% of the sample goes to the ten largest clones.

The table lists this clonotype with many counts. Its specific antigen is unknown. No qualities accompany the bases; no much larger clone lies one base away. Via the germline V gene, CDR1 is LGHNA and CDR2 YNFKEQ. Trimmed from V: 0 bases; trimmed from J: 11 bases; junction bases lacking a gene match: 15. The cysteine opens and the phenylalanine closes a CDR3 of 17 amino acids. Just the 51-base CDR3 DNA is kept, in frame starting at base 1. Sequenced material: PBMCs, taken 15 days after the yellow fever booster vaccination. The sequence was collected from a man between 18 and 29 years old who received the YFV17D yellow fever vaccine. The rearranged chain carries TRBV4-2 and TRBJ2-1, with 8 junctional bases fitting TRBD2. The nucleotide sequence reads as follows: TGTGCCAGCAGCCAAGACCTCCTCGCGGGGGGTAATTCCCAGCAGTTCTTC. This translates into CASSQDLLAGGNSQQFF.